What follows are 15 T cell receptor beta chains derived from one specimen sequenced in a study of T cell repertoires in cytomegalovirus infection. TCRdb processed the reads anew with MiXCR; each CDR3 protein has one entry. In the table there are about 310,000 distinct CDR3 sequences, roughly 17% of which are singletons. The material sequenced was PBMCs. The receptor source for this set is a human donor in good health (CMV status not recorded). Some clones in this sample may be carry-over from other donors' samples.

This clonotype occurred many times. The J gene is TRBJ1-4, the V gene TRBV7-2; the D is unclear. The CDR3 contains 12 residues. The V end lost 9 bases, the J end lost 7 bases, and 12 bases lay between the germline ends. Germline loops: CDR1 SGHTA, CDR2 FQGNSA. The CDR3 nucleotides read TGTGCCAGTGGGAGGTTTGGTGAAAAACTGTTTTTT. As protein: CASGRFGEKLFF.

This clonotype was recorded many times. The V call is TRBV12-3 or TRBV12-4, the J call TRBJ1-5; a possible D gene is TRBD1 (5 bases). The CDR3 loop spans 14 amino acids. The germline V and J ends were trimmed by 5 bases and 5 bases, with 13 bases remaining between them. The CDR3 region has the DNA TGTGCCAGCAGTGAACACGGACAAGATCAGCCCCAGCATTTT. Protein sequence: CASSEHGQDQPQHF.

This clonotype was observed many times. V gene TRBV7-2 combines with J gene TRBJ1-5; the D is unclear. CDR1 is SGHTA and CDR2 is FQGNSA in the germline V gene. V was pared by 6 bases and J by 6 bases, with 12 bases between. The CDR3 covers 13 residues. CDR3: CASSPNPRQPQHF. CDR3 in DNA: TGTGCCAGCAGTCCTAACCCACGTCAGCCCCAGCATTTT.

Only one count was recorded for this clonotype. A single base separates this from a much larger clone, so it may be a read error. The rearrangement uses TRBV12-3 or TRBV12-4 and TRBJ1-1; D not resolved. Trimming shortened V by 2 bases and J by 5 bases, and 12 bases separated the two germline ends. The CDR3 has 14 amino acids. The CDR3 DNA reads TGTGCCAGCAGTTTAACGTCATTGGGGACTGAAGCTTTCTTT. As protein: CASSLTSLGTEAFF.

This clonotype was detected ten times or more. J is TRBJ2-1 and V is TRBV7-2; 8 bases are a match to TRBD2. The CDR3 runs to 15 residues. Germline assignment: CDR1 SGHTA and CDR2 FQGNSA. J gave up 8 bases and V 0 bases, and 6 bases lay outside the gene matches. The CDR3 spells CASSLASGTSHEQFF. CDR3 sequence (DNA): TGTGCCAGCAGCTTAGCGTCCGGGACTAGTCATGAGCAGTTCTTC.

This clonotype was detected many times. J is TRBJ2-1 and V is TRBV7-2, with 7 bases aligning to TRBD1. The CDR3 totals 15 residues. Losses at the gene ends were 4 bases for V and 5 bases for J; bases not matched to a gene: 8. CDR1 and CDR2 from the germline V gene are SGHTA and FQGNSA. The CDR3 is CASSYYWTGNNEQFF. DNA of the CDR3: TGTGCCAGCAGCTATTATTGGACAGGAAACAATGAGCAGTTCTTC.

This clonotype was seen ten or more times. Because the CDR3's place on the DNA is in doubt, the DNA is left out and the CDR3 is given as listed by TCRdb. V and J are TRBV7-5 and TRBJ2-1; no check of the table's D call, TRBD2, against the DNA was made. TRBV7-5 has pseudogene status. The CDR3 totals 20 residues, both ends included. CDR3 sequence: CISVPEVRLAGEGYYNEQFF.

The chain is built from TRBV20-1 and TRBJ1-1; no reliable D call. The CDR3 has 12 residues. V shed 4 bases and J shed 1 base, with 7 bases lying between them. Germline values: CDR1 DFQATT, CDR2 SNEGSKA (reference sequence). In DNA, the CDR3 is TGCAGTGCTACTACAGAGAACACTGAAGCTTTCTTT. Protein product: CSATTENTEAFF.

This clonotype has ten or more counts. The chain employs TRBV6-2 or TRBV6-3 and TRBJ2-3; D call uncertain. The CDR3 has 12 amino acids. V was shortened by 0 bases and J by 9 bases, with 7 bases between the two germline ends. From germline, CDR1 is MNHEY and CDR2 SVGEGT. CDR3 sequence (DNA): TGTGCCAGCAGTTACTCAAGATGGACGCAGTATTTT. It translates to CASSYSRWTQYF.

This clonotype was detected ten times or more. The chain uses TRBV12-3 or TRBV12-4 and TRBJ2-7, with TRBD1 identical over 8 bases. Trimming took 4 bases from V and 6 from J; bases not matched to a gene: 11. CDR3 length: 15 residues. Here the CDR3 DNA reads TGTGCCAGCAGTTCTTTCGGGACAGGTAAAGCCGAGCAGTACTTC. It specifies CASSSFGTGKAEQYF.

The table lists this clonotype with a few counts. J is TRBJ2-7 and V is TRBV7-9; no reliable D call. Germline CDR1 is SEHNR and CDR2 is FQNEAQ (reference sequence). V lost 2 bases, J lost 2 bases, and 10 bases lay in between. CDR3 length: 14 amino acids. DNA for the CDR3: TGTGCCAGCAGCTTACAGATTTCTCCCTACGAGCAGTACTTC. It codes for CASSLQISPYEQYF.

The gene calls are TRBV20-1 and TRBJ1-1; D possibly corresponds to TRBD1 (6 bases). Per the germline V gene, CDR1 is DFQATT and CDR2 is SNEGSKA (reference sequence). V was shortened by 5 bases and J by 6 bases, with 16 bases between the two germline ends. This CDR3 is 13 amino acids long. CDR3 sequence (DNA): TGCAGTGCTGAGGACAGTCGTGGTGCTGAAGCTTTCTTT. Encoded protein: CSAEDSRGAEAFF.

This clonotype has a handful of counts. V usage is TRBV20-1 and J usage is TRBJ1-6; possibly TRBD1 for D (5 bases). Trimming took 0 bases from V and 6 from J, leaving 12 bases between them. The CDR3 contains 15 residues. Germline CDR1 reads DFQATT; CDR2 reads SNEGSKA (reference sequence). This CDR3 reads CSARDTDGGNSPLHF. DNA of the CDR3: TGCAGTGCTAGAGACACCGACGGGGGTAATTCACCCCTCCACTTT.

In the case of this clonotype: Compared with germline, one end of the junction differs, possibly owing to a read error. The CDR3 sequence is CTSSPKGGTNTEAFF. The CDR3 nucleotides are TGTACCAGCAGCCCCAAAGGGGGTACGAACACTGAAGCTTTCTTT. The V and J genes are TRBV5-6 and TRBJ1-1; D is perhaps TRBD1 (6 bases). The germline V gene has CDR1 SGHDT and CDR2 YYEEEE. The CDR3 contains 15 residues.

This clonotype was seen more than once but under ten times. V and J are TRBV20-1 and TRBJ1-2, with a possible D match to TRBD1 (5 bases). Deletions cut 4 bases from V and 6 bases from J, with 9 bases between. Germline V CDR1 and CDR2: DFQATT, SNEGSKA (reference sequence). This CDR3 region has 11 residues. The CDR3 coding sequence is TGCAGTGCTACGATAGGGGATGGCTACACCTTC. Its protein product is CSATIGDGYTF.